One sample yielded the 21 T cell receptor beta chains listed below, sequenced in a study of low-dose radiotherapy and immunotherapy resistance in tumors. Alpha- and beta-chain coverage of first-strand cDNA came from TRAV- and TRBV-specific primers. TCRs were amplified for approximately 22 PCR cycles with a constant-region primer and V-primer adapter. TCRdb redid the calling of the reads with MiXCR, one entry per CDR3 protein. Seen here are some 60,000 distinct CDR3 sequences, about a quarter observed once, and the top ten hold around 6.7%. Stated time point: before trial treatment. The source material was PBMCs, sampled before treatment. Every receptor here comes from a male donor with rectosigmoid adenocarcinoma.

This clonotype was observed at least ten times. The chain has TRBV7-6 and TRBJ2-5; D perhaps matches TRBD1 (6 bases). This CDR3 contains 11 residues. Germline V gives CDR1 SGHVS, CDR2 FNYEAQ. Trimming shortened V by 5 bases and J by 9 bases, and 10 bases separated the two germline ends. CDR3 DNA: TGTGCCAGCAGCAGGAACAGGGCCCAGTACTTC. It is translated as CASSRNRAQYF.

This rearrangement joins TRBV12-3 or TRBV12-4 to TRBJ2-3, with TRBD2 identical over 7 bases. The trim removed 8 bases at V and 0 bases at J, leaving 8 bases unmatched. There are 15 residues in the CDR3. CDR3 loop: CASGSGGYSTDTQYF. The CDR3 coding sequence is TGTGCCAGCGGATCGGGGGGATATAGCACAGATACGCAGTATTTT.

There are many counts of this clonotype. V usage is TRBV29-1 and J usage is TRBJ1-2; a possible D gene is TRBD1 (6 bases). This CDR3 spans 15 amino acids. In germline, CDR1 is SQVTM, CDR2 ANQGSEA. With 3 bases removed from V and 8 bases from J, the gap between germline ends came to 22 bases. CDR3: CSVDPQGTVTGGYTF. The CDR3 region has the DNA TGCAGCGTTGACCCACAGGGAACGGTGACGGGCGGCTACACCTTC. Full variable domain (missing parts from reference TRBV29-1 and TRBJ1-2): SAVISQKPSRDICQRGTSLTIQCQVDSQVTMMFWYRQQPGQSLTLIATANQGSEATYESGFVIDKFPISRPNLTFSTLTVSNMSPEDSSIYLCSVDPQGTVTGGYTFGSGTRLTVV.

There are many counts of this clonotype. The rearrangement links TRBV20-1 to TRBJ2-3; 8 bases match TRBD1. This CDR3 has 16 amino acids. CDR1 DFQATT and CDR2 SNEGSKA come from the germline V gene (reference sequence). After removal of 0 bases from V and 3 bases from J, the junction contained 8 bases not matched to a gene. As DNA, the CDR3 is TGCAGTGCTAGAGATACCGACAGGGGCAGGACAGATACGCAGTATTTT. Translating gives CSARDTDRGRTDTQYF.

The chain joins TRBV23-1 to TRBJ2-3; D may be TRBD2 (6 bases). TRBV23-1 carries the ORF label, with uncertain function. V dropped 0 bases and J dropped 9 bases, with 16 bases sitting between them. The CDR3 spans 15 residues. The CDR3 DNA is TGCGCCAGCAGTCAATCATCCTGGAGGCGGGAAACGCAGTATTTT. Encoded protein: CASSQSSWRRETQYF.

Comments on this clonotype: One base separates it from a far larger clone, so it is likely a read error. The rearrangement links TRBV28 to TRBJ2-7, with D possibly TRBD1 on 7 matching bases. This CDR3 comprises 15 residues. V shed 6 bases and J shed 7 bases, with 22 bases lying between them. Germline-derived CDR1 and CDR2 are MDHEN and SYDVKM. The CDR3 region is CASSRAQGGYNEQYF. As DNA, the CDR3 is TGTGCCAGCAGCCGAGCTCAGGGGGGCTACAATGAGCAGTACTTC.

This clonotype was detected many times. V and J are TRBV2 and TRBJ2-2, with D perhaps being TRBD1 or TRBD2 (5 bases each). The CDR3 is 14 residues long. The V end lost 9 bases, the J end lost 7 bases, and 18 bases lay between the germline ends. Germline V gene data show CDR1 as SNHLY and CDR2 as FYNNEI. DNA of the CDR3: TGTGCCAGTAACCGGGACGGTCCAAGCGGGGAGCTGTTTTTT. Its translation: CASNRDGPSGELFF.

The table lists this clonotype with many counts. This rearrangement joins TRBV6-2 or TRBV6-3 to TRBJ2-3; D gene uncertain. In germline, CDR1 is MNHEY, CDR2 SVGEGT. Trimming cost V 7 bases and J 0 bases, with 11 bases left between them. This CDR3 contains 14 residues. CDR3 loop: CASTLSGSTDTQYF. CDR3 DNA sequence: TGTGCCAGCACCTTAAGTGGCAGCACAGATACGCAGTATTTT.

The chain carries TRBV28 and TRBJ2-1; 7 nucleotides align to TRBD1. The CDR3 sequence is 15 residues long. Germline lookup yields CDR1 MDHEN and CDR2 SYDVKM. J was trimmed by 8 bases and V by 6 bases; bases with no gene match: 13. CDR3 loop: CASSPATGSSDEQFF. CDR3 nucleotides: TGTGCCAGCAGCCCCGCGACAGGGTCTTCCGATGAGCAGTTCTTC.

The chain uses TRBV4-1 and TRBJ2-7; 7 positions match TRBD1. Germline CDR1 reads MGHRA; CDR2 reads YSYEKL. The CDR3 extends over 14 amino acids. Germline trimming cut 5 bases from V and 4 bases from J; bases unmatched to any gene: 8. Here the CDR3 reads CASSDYRQGYEQYF. As DNA, the CDR3 is TGCGCCAGCAGCGACTATCGACAGGGTTACGAGCAGTACTTC.

This clonotype has at least ten counts. This chain links TRBV12-3 or TRBV12-4 with TRBJ2-7; D perhaps matches TRBD1 (6 bases). The CDR3 loop spans 15 amino acids. With 3 bases removed from V and 2 bases from J, the gap between germline ends came to 14 bases. CDR3 nucleotide sequence: TGTGCCAGCAGTTTCCCAGGACAGCCCGCCTACGAGCAGTACTTC. Translation gives CASSFPGQPAYEQYF.

This clonotype was seen repeatedly, ten times or more. The chain joins TRBV6-2 or TRBV6-3 to TRBJ2-7, with unresolved D. Germline V gene sequence: CDR1 MNHEY, CDR2 SVGEGT. V was shortened by 8 bases and J by 5 bases, with 10 bases between the two germline ends. This CDR3 contains 11 residues. This CDR3 reads CASGDQHEQYF. CDR3 sequence (DNA): TGTGCCAGCGGAGATCAGCACGAGCAGTACTTC.

This clonotype was observed many times. V is TRBV4-3 and J is TRBJ2-4; D is possibly TRBD2 (6 bases). Trimming pared 2 bases from V and 8 bases from J, leaving 16 bases between. The CDR3 is 15 residues long. From germline, CDR1 is LGHNA and CDR2 YSLEER. The DNA for the CDR3 is TGCGCCAGCAGCCAAACGAAAAGCCGGGAGTACATTCAGTACTTC. This encodes CASSQTKSREYIQYF.

This clonotype was observed a few times. This rearrangement joins TRBV30 to TRBJ2-4; a weak D match, TRBD1 (5 bases). The V gene lost 0 bases and the J gene lost 7 bases, with 13 bases spanning the gap. This CDR3 is built from 14 residues. Per germline, CDR1 GTSNPN and CDR2 SVGIG (reference sequence). The CDR3 loop is CAWSVSGQGNIQYF. The CDR3 nucleotides read TGTGCCTGGAGTGTATCCGGTCAGGGCAACATTCAGTACTTC.

This clonotype was detected many times. This sequence joins TRBV28 and TRBJ1-6; TRBD1 matches 8 bases. Germline V gene lookup returns CDR1 MDHEN and CDR2 SYDVKM. V lost 8 bases, J lost 7 bases, and 7 bases stayed unmatched. The CDR3 is 14 residues long. The DNA for the CDR3 is TGTGCCAGCGGGAGTGGGGACAGGAATTCACCCCTCCACTTT. This encodes CASGSGDRNSPLHF.

This clonotype was found many times. This rearrangement joins TRBV29-1 to TRBJ2-5; D might be TRBD2 (6 bases). CDR3 length: 14 amino acids. Looked up from germline, CDR1 is SQVTM and CDR2 is ANQGSEA. With 6 bases removed from V and 5 bases from J, the gap between germline ends came to 19 bases. Here the CDR3 DNA reads TGCAGCGTCACGAAAACCGGAGGGCGTGAGACCCAGTACTTC. This translates into CSVTKTGGRETQYF.

V gene TRBV20-1 combines with J gene TRBJ1-5; TRBD1 matches at 9 bases. Germline V CDR1 and CDR2: DFQATT, SNEGSKA (reference sequence). The CDR3 sequence is 15 residues long. With 5 bases clipped from V and 1 base from J, the junction kept 6 bases outside the gene matches. The CDR3 nucleotides read TGCAGTGCTGTTACAGGGGGCAGGAGCAATCAGCCCCAGCATTTT. Residues: CSAVTGGRSNQPQHF.

This clonotype was found many times. This chain joins TRBV28 and TRBJ2-1; maybe TRBD1 (6 bases). The V gene's germline CDR1 is MDHEN and CDR2 SYDVKM. The CDR3 runs to 16 residues. Trimming removed 1 base at V and 7 bases at J, with 17 bases between. The CDR3 sequence: CASSLSPRQVGNEQFF. DNA of the CDR3: TGTGCCAGCAGTTTATCCCCTCGACAGGTGGGGAATGAGCAGTTCTTC. The entire variable domain, with the rest obtained from reference TRBV28 and TRBJ2-1, is as follows: DVKVTQSSRYLVKRTGEKVFLECVQDMDHENMFWYRQDPGLGLRLIYFSYDVKMKEKGDIPEGYSVSREKKERFSLILESASTNQTSMYLCASSLSPRQVGNEQFFGPGTRLTVL.

This clonotype occurred many times. J is TRBJ2-1 and V is TRBV4-2, with 8 bases identical to TRBD2. This CDR3 region has 16 residues. Germline loops: CDR1 LGHNA, CDR2 YNFKEQ. Losses at the gene ends were 2 bases for V and 3 bases for J; bases not matched to a gene: 6. The chain's CDR3 is CASSQIFSGDYNEQFF. The DNA for the CDR3 is TGTGCCAGCAGCCAAATCTTTAGCGGGGACTACAATGAGCAGTTCTTC.

This clonotype was recorded many times. The chain carries TRBV4-1 and TRBJ2-1, with TRBD2 matching 7 bases. With 7 bases clipped from V and 5 bases from J, the junction kept 11 bases outside the gene matches. The CDR3 contains 15 residues. The V gene's germline CDR1 is MGHRA and CDR2 YSYEKL. CDR3 sequence: CASKILGGGNNEQFF. CDR3 bases: TGCGCCAGCAAGATTTTGGGGGGGGGAAACAATGAGCAGTTCTTC.

This clonotype was seen at least ten times. This sequence joins TRBV12-3 or TRBV12-4 and TRBJ1-1; D is unresolved. The V gene lost 3 bases and the J gene lost 8 bases, with 10 bases spanning the gap. The length of the CDR3 is 12 residues. This CDR3 is CASSFYGGEAFF. CDR3 nucleotides: TGTGCCAGCAGTTTCTATGGTGGGGAAGCTTTCTTT.